Following are 13 T cell receptor beta chains from one sample sequenced in a study of T cells after posttransplantation cyclophosphamide. Assay: immunoSEQ multiplex PCR; the TCRdb copy retains only in-frame clones and omits some. The data list around 10,000 clones, none observed once; roughly 28% falls to the top ten. Treatment was busulfan-fludarabine conditioning, a marrow graft, and cyclophosphamide on days +3 and +4. The material was PBMCs, obtained after allogeneic stem cell transplant with posttransplant cyclophosphamide. The receptors originated from a female patient between 40 and 55 years old who received an allogeneic stem cell transplant from a related donor, was CMV-positive, and had no GVHD. The graft donor may have given rise to some T cells.

This clone showed up many times. The V call is TRBV7-9, the J call TRBJ2-3, with D perhaps TRBD1 (5 bases). This CDR3 has 14 residues. The germline gives CDR1 SEHNR, CDR2 FQNEAQ (reference sequence). Trimming removed 11 bases from V and 3 bases from J, with 18 bases in between. The CDR3 here is CALPPGSGTDTQYF. The CDR3 nucleotides read TGTGCCCTACCCCCGGGCTCAGGGACAGATACGCAGTATTTT.

This clone was detected ten times or more. This chain links TRBV5-1 with TRBJ2-1; D remains unclear. Germline values: CDR1 SGHRS, CDR2 YFSETQ. V was trimmed by 4 bases and J by 7 bases, leaving 9 bases between them. This CDR3 has 12 amino acids. This chain's CDR3 is CASSPVNNEQFF. The CDR3 DNA reads TGCGCCAGCAGCCCCGTTAATAATGAGCAGTTCTTC.

This clone was seen repeatedly, ten times or more. CDR3 loop: CASSLPGQGHYEQYF. DNA for the CDR3: TGTGCCAGCAGTTTACCTGGACAGGGTCACTACGAGCAGTACTTC. The chain carries TRBV28 and TRBJ2-7, with 8 bases that match TRBD1. The CDR3 covers 15 residues. CDR1 is MDHEN, CDR2 SYDVKM, per germline. V was pared by 2 bases and J by 3 bases, with 6 bases of the junction left unmatched.

This clone came up many times. The chain carries TRBV6-1 and TRBJ1-4, with unresolved D. Deletions cut 4 bases from V and 0 bases from J, with 12 bases between. The CDR3 runs 16 residues. Germline V gene data show CDR1 as MNHNS and CDR2 as SASEGT. The CDR3 is CASSGPPTTTNEKLFF. The CDR3, as DNA: TGTGCCAGCAGTGGCCCCCCCACAACAACTAATGAAAAACTGTTTTTT.

This clone was seen many times. V usage is TRBV4-3 and J usage is TRBJ2-3, with D maybe TRBD1 (6 bases). CDR1 and CDR2 from the germline V gene are LGHNA and YSLEER. With 0 bases removed from V and 1 base from J, the gap between germline ends came to 26 bases. CDR3 length: 21 amino acids. Here the CDR3 DNA reads TGCGCCAGCAGCCAAGAAGGCGACTTTAGGGCCTTACAGGGTCGCACAGATACGCAGTATTTT. It is translated as CASSQEGDFRALQGRTDTQYF.

This chain connects TRBV6-1 to TRBJ1-5; a possible D gene is TRBD1 (6 bases). Germline values: CDR1 MNHNS, CDR2 SASEGT. CDR3 length: 14 residues. Deletions cut 3 bases from V and 4 bases from J, with 10 bases between. The CDR3 loop reads CASSEWDTNQPQHF. The CDR3 nucleotides are TGTGCCAGCAGTGAGTGGGACACTAATCAGCCCCAGCATTTT.

There are many counts of this clone. The rearrangement joins TRBV9 to TRBJ1-6; TRBD1 matches at 9 bases. Unmatched junction bases numbered 5, after V lost 0 bases and J lost 10 bases. Looked up from germline, CDR1 is SGDLS and CDR2 is YYNGEE. The CDR3 loop spans 15 amino acids. The CDR3 nucleotides read TGTGCCAGCAGCGTAGGGACAGGGGAGGGATCACCCCTCCACTTT. Translated: CASSVGTGEGSPLHF.

This clone came up many times. The chain is built from TRBV9 and TRBJ2-1; D may correspond to TRBD1 or TRBD2 (6 bases each). The CDR3 extends over 16 amino acids. V gave up 0 bases and J gave up 8 bases, with 18 bases separating them. In germline, CDR1 is SGDLS, CDR2 YYNGEE. The CDR3 spells CASSVGVVQGRYEQFF. Here the CDR3 DNA reads TGTGCCAGCAGCGTAGGGGTAGTGCAGGGGAGGTATGAGCAGTTCTTC.

This clone was counted at least ten times. The chain couples TRBV19 to TRBJ2-5; 14 bases are a match to TRBD2. The germline V gene has CDR1 LNHDA and CDR2 SQIVND (reference sequence). The J segment lost 1 base and the V segment lost 3 bases, leaving 1 base of the junction unmatched. This CDR3 spans 16 amino acids. The CDR3 is CASSMGTSGGQETQYF. The CDR3 DNA reads TGTGCCAGTAGTATGGGGACTAGCGGGGGCCAAGAGACCCAGTACTTC.

CDR3: CASRTSLTDTQYF. The CDR3 DNA reads as TGTGCCAGCAGGACTAGCTTGACAGATACGCAGTATTTT. The J gene is TRBJ2-3, the V gene TRBV6-5; 7 nucleotides align to TRBD2. Germline CDR1 is MNHEY and CDR2 is SVGAGI. The CDR3 extends over 13 amino acids. The junction had 3 bases not matched to a gene; V was cut back by 6 bases and J by 3 bases.

The chain is built from TRBV9 and TRBJ2-5, with 8 bases matching TRBD1. The CDR3 loop spans 14 amino acids. Trimming removed 4 bases from V and 5 bases from J; junction bases left unmatched: 7. Per the germline V gene, CDR1 is SGDLS and CDR2 is YYNGEE. The CDR3 region is CASSLTGEGETQYF. DNA of the CDR3: TGTGCCAGCAGCCTGACAGGGGAAGGGGAGACCCAGTACTTC.

This clone has at least ten counts. V usage is TRBV4-1 and J usage is TRBJ1-2, with D tentatively TRBD1 (5 bases). Trimming removed 4 bases from V and 1 base from J, with 13 bases in between. Germline CDR1 MGHRA, CDR2 YSYEKL. The CDR3 runs to 15 residues. CDR3 region: CASSLPGRDNYGYTF. CDR3 bases: TGCGCCAGCAGCCTCCCAGGGAGAGATAACTATGGCTACACCTTC.

This clone was counted many times. The chain is built from TRBV6-1 and TRBJ1-1, with a weak D call TRBD1 (6 bases). V was cut by 5 bases and J by 6 bases, with 13 bases left in between. Germline V lookup: CDR1 MNHNS, CDR2 SASEGT. The CDR3 loop spans 13 amino acids. Written as DNA, the CDR3 is TGTGCCAGCAGTCCTCTTAGGACAGCTGAAGCTTTCTTT. It yields the protein CASSPLRTAEAFF.